This is a list of T cell receptor beta chains from one sample in a study of cytomegalovirus exposure and HLA in healthy donors. TCRdb keeps only in-frame clones here, not all; method: immunoSEQ multiplex PCR. The sample yields some 110,000 clones, around 79% seen once. Input material: PBMCs. All receptors derive from a man in his sixties in good health and CMV-seronegative. Both conserved end residues are part of each CDR3. The order of the fields is D gene, V gene, J gene, clone size, CDR3 DNA, CDR3 protein. D genes are given only for firm matches. Where a row states a size, it is once, few, many or the class of an expanded clone; other rows omit it.

D gene: TRBD1
V gene: TRBV20-1
J gene: TRBJ1-2
clone size: few
CDR3 DNA: TGCAGTGCCCCCGACAGGGACTACACCTTC
CDR3 protein: CSAPDRDYTF

D gene: -
V gene: TRBV30
J gene: TRBJ1-6
clone size: -
CDR3 DNA: TGTGCCTGGAGTCTGTCTGGGGGGTCAGAAGATTCACCCCTCCACTTT
CDR3 protein: CAWSLSGGSEDSPLHF

D gene: -
V gene: TRBV6-1
J gene: TRBJ1-2
clone size: -
CDR3 DNA: TGTGCCAGCAGTGAAGCTTTGCGTAACTATGGCTACACCTTC
CDR3 protein: CASSEALRNYGYTF

D gene: -
V gene: TRBV5-6
J gene: TRBJ2-1
clone size: -
CDR3 DNA: TGTGCCAGCAGCCAGAGGCGGGACCTAAACTACAATGAGCAGTTCTTC
CDR3 protein: CASSQRRDLNYNEQFF

D gene: TRBD1
V gene: TRBV5-4
J gene: TRBJ2-3
clone size: -
CDR3 DNA: TGTGCCAGCAGCTTAAGACTCCGGACAGGGGGCGAAGATACGCAGTATTTT
CDR3 protein: CASSLRLRTGGEDTQYF

D gene: -
V gene: TRBV6-5
J gene: TRBJ1-2
clone size: -
CDR3 DNA: TGTGCCAGCAGTCCGGTGAGCAGGGGCGTTGCTGGCTACACCTTC
CDR3 protein: CASSPVSRGVAGYTF

D gene: TRBD2
V gene: TRBV2
J gene: TRBJ2-2
clone size: once
CDR3 DNA: TGTGCCACTATAGGGGAACTAGCGGGGGCCGGGGAGCTGTTTTTT
CDR3 protein: CATIGELAGAGELFF

D gene: -
V gene: TRBV5-6
J gene: TRBJ1-5
clone size: -
CDR3 DNA: TGTGCCAGCAGCTTGGTCACAGAGAGCAATCAGCCCCAGCATTTT
CDR3 protein: CASSLVTESNQPQHF

D gene: TRBD2
V gene: TRBV5-5
J gene: TRBJ2-1
clone size: -
CDR3 DNA: TGTGCCAGCCTACTAGCGGCTAGCTCCTACAATGAGCAGTTCTTC
CDR3 protein: CASLLAASSYNEQFF

D gene: TRBD2
V gene: TRBV6-5
J gene: TRBJ2-2
clone size: few
CDR3 DNA: TGTGCCAGCAGTTACGGGCTAGCGGGGGGCCCCGGGGAGCTGTTTTTT
CDR3 protein: CASSYGLAGGPGELFF

D gene: TRBD1
V gene: TRBV5-6
J gene: TRBJ1-3
clone size: few
CDR3 DNA: TGTGCCAGCAGCTTGGGTTGGACAGGGACGATAGGAAACACCATATATTTT
CDR3 protein: CASSLGWTGTIGNTIYF

D gene: -
V gene: TRBV4-2
J gene: TRBJ2-7
clone size: -
CDR3 DNA: TGTGCCAGCAGCCAAGATCGACAGGTCCTCTACTACGAGCAGTACTTC
CDR3 protein: CASSQDRQVLYYEQYF

D gene: TRBD1
V gene: TRBV15
J gene: TRBJ1-2
clone size: -
CDR3 DNA: TGTGCCACCAGCCCAGAGGAGGGGGCTCATTATGGCTACACCTTC
CDR3 protein: CATSPEEGAHYGYTF

D gene: -
V gene: TRBV19
J gene: TRBJ1-4
clone size: -
CDR3 DNA: TGTGCCAGTAGTGAGGGCGGGGGATGGAATGAAAAACTGTTTTTT
CDR3 protein: CASSEGGGWNEKLFF

D gene: TRBD1
V gene: TRBV18
J gene: TRBJ1-5
clone size: -
CDR3 DNA: TGTGCCAGCTCAGTCGCGGTCAGGGGGGCCGGTCAGCCCCAGCATTTT
CDR3 protein: CASSVAVRGAGQPQHF

D gene: TRBD1
V gene: TRBV5-4
J gene: TRBJ1-1
clone size: -
CDR3 DNA: TGTGCCAGCAGCACCGGGACAGCGAACACTGAAGCTTTCTTT
CDR3 protein: CASSTGTANTEAFF

D gene: TRBD2
V gene: TRBV27
J gene: TRBJ2-1
clone size: -
CDR3 DNA: TGTGCCAGCAGTTTGGGGGTCGGACTAGCGGTCTACAATGAGCAGTTCTTC
CDR3 protein: CASSLGVGLAVYNEQFF

D gene: TRBD1
V gene: TRBV5-1
J gene: TRBJ1-2
clone size: -
CDR3 DNA: TGCGCCAGCAGCTTGTACCAGGGGGACGTTAACTATGGCTACACCTTC
CDR3 protein: CASSLYQGDVNYGYTF

D gene: -
V gene: TRBV18
J gene: TRBJ1-5
clone size: -
CDR3 DNA: TGTGCCAGCTCACTAATCAACTCACTTAGCAATCAGCCCCAGCATTTT
CDR3 protein: CASSLINSLSNQPQHF

D gene: TRBD2
V gene: TRBV18
J gene: TRBJ2-5
clone size: few
CDR3 DNA: TGTGCCAGCTCACTACAGCCGGGACTAGTTTCGGAGACCCAGTACTTC
CDR3 protein: CASSLQPGLVSETQYF

D gene: -
V gene: TRBV19
J gene: TRBJ2-5
clone size: once
CDR3 DNA: TGTGCCAGTAGTATGTGGGGAGGCCAAGAGACCCAGTACTTC
CDR3 protein: CASSMWGGQETQYF

D gene: TRBD1
V gene: TRBV7-9
J gene: TRBJ1-4
clone size: -
CDR3 DNA: TGTGCCAGCAGCGGGACAGGGTCGACTAATGAAAAACTGTTTTTT
CDR3 protein: CASSGTGSTNEKLFF

D gene: TRBD2
V gene: TRBV5-4
J gene: TRBJ2-7
clone size: -
CDR3 DNA: TGTGCCAGCAGAACCAGCGGGGGCCAGGCAAGCGAGCAGTACTTC
CDR3 protein: CASRTSGGQASEQYF

D gene: -
V gene: TRBV2
J gene: TRBJ1-5
clone size: few
CDR3 DNA: TGTGCCAGCAGTGAAGTGGGGGGGCTGAGAGACAATCAGCCCCAGCATTTT
CDR3 protein: CASSEVGGLRDNQPQHF

D gene: TRBD2
V gene: TRBV18
J gene: TRBJ2-7
clone size: -
CDR3 DNA: TGTGCCAGCTCACCAAAACCCCTTTGGACTAGCCAAACCTACGAGCAGTACTTC
CDR3 protein: CASSPKPLWTSQTYEQYF

D gene: -
V gene: TRBV6-5
J gene: TRBJ2-7
clone size: -
CDR3 DNA: TGTGCCAGCAGAACAGGTTACGGCGGCTTCTACGAGCAGTACTTC
CDR3 protein: CASRTGYGGFYEQYF

D gene: -
V gene: TRBV2
J gene: TRBJ2-6
clone size: -
CDR3 DNA: TGTGCCAGCGGGCAGCAGATCACTGGGGCCAACGTCCTGACTTTC
CDR3 protein: CASGQQITGANVLTF

D gene: -
V gene: TRBV5-6
J gene: TRBJ1-1
clone size: -
CDR3 DNA: TGTGCCAGCAGCTTCCCCAGCAGTAGGAGGGAAGCTTTCTTT
CDR3 protein: CASSFPSSRREAFF

D gene: TRBD1
V gene: TRBV30
J gene: TRBJ1-5
clone size: -
CDR3 DNA: TGTGCCTGGAGTGTAGGAGGGACAGGGAGACAGCCCCAGCATTTT
CDR3 protein: CAWSVGGTGRQPQHF

D gene: -
V gene: TRBV6-5
J gene: TRBJ2-6
clone size: -
CDR3 DNA: TGTGCCAGCACCCACACCCGCTCTGGGGCCAACGTCCTGACTTTC
CDR3 protein: CASTHTRSGANVLTF

D gene: -
V gene: TRBV10-3
J gene: TRBJ2-5
clone size: -
CDR3 DNA: TGTGCCGTCAGTGACGGGGAAGAGACCCAGTACTTC
CDR3 protein: CAVSDGEETQYF

D gene: -
V gene: TRBV5-1
J gene: TRBJ2-2
clone size: -
CDR3 DNA: TGCGCCAGCAGCTTGGATCTTGGGAGCACCGGGGAGCTGTTTTTT
CDR3 protein: CASSLDLGSTGELFF

D gene: -
V gene: TRBV7-6
J gene: TRBJ1-6
clone size: -
CDR3 DNA: TGTGCCAGCAGCTCTCTGAGCTCCTATAATTCACCCCTCCACTTT
CDR3 protein: CASSSLSSYNSPLHF

D gene: -
V gene: TRBV2
J gene: TRBJ2-2
clone size: -
CDR3 DNA: TGTGCCAGCAGTGAACGAGGTACCGGGGAGCTGTTTTTT
CDR3 protein: CASSERGTGELFF

D gene: -
V gene: TRBV5-1
J gene: TRBJ1-5
clone size: -
CDR3 DNA: TGCGCCAGCAGCCAAGGCGGGGGCGATAGCAATCAGCCCCAGCATTTT
CDR3 protein: CASSQGGGDSNQPQHF

D gene: -
V gene: TRBV11-1
J gene: TRBJ2-5
clone size: -
CDR3 DNA: TGTGCCAGCAGCTTAGGAGGCTCGCGGGAGACCCAGTACTTC
CDR3 protein: CASSLGGSRETQYF

D gene: TRBD1
V gene: TRBV25-1
J gene: TRBJ1-1
clone size: -
CDR3 DNA: TGTGCCAGCAGTGAATCAGGGGGCGCGGGTACCAACACTGAAGCTTTCTTT
CDR3 protein: CASSESGGAGTNTEAFF

D gene: -
V gene: TRBV5-3
J gene: TRBJ1-1
clone size: -
CDR3 DNA: TGTGCCAGAATACAGGGATTCCCTGGGAACACTGAAGCTTTCTTT
CDR3 protein: CARIQGFPGNTEAFF

D gene: TRBD2
V gene: TRBV5-4
J gene: TRBJ2-2
clone size: -
CDR3 DNA: TGTGCCAGCAGCCCTAGCGGGGGGGCGATAGGCACCGGGGAGCTGTTTTTT
CDR3 protein: CASSPSGGAIGTGELFF

D gene: -
V gene: TRBV7-2
J gene: TRBJ2-2
clone size: once
CDR3 DNA: TGTGCCAGCAGCTTAGCGGGGGGGAACACCGGGGAGCTGTTTTTT
CDR3 protein: CASSLAGGNTGELFF

D gene: -
V gene: TRBV5-1
J gene: TRBJ1-4
clone size: -
CDR3 DNA: TGCGCCAGCAGCTTGGGCTTTACAGGGATGGACGGTGAAAAACTGTTTTTT
CDR3 protein: CASSLGFTGMDGEKLFF

D gene: -
V gene: TRBV30
J gene: TRBJ1-5
clone size: -
CDR3 DNA: TGTGCCTGGGGAGGGAACCGCAATCAGCCCCAGCATTTT
CDR3 protein: CAWGGNRNQPQHF

D gene: -
V gene: TRBV7-2
J gene: TRBJ1-5
clone size: -
CDR3 DNA: TGTGCCAGCAGCCAGGGGTGGGAACAGCCCCAGCATTTT
CDR3 protein: CASSQGWEQPQHF

D gene: TRBD2
V gene: TRBV4-2
J gene: TRBJ2-7
clone size: -
CDR3 DNA: TGTGCCAGCAGCCAGAACCTAGCGGTCGCGACCTACGAGCAGTACTTC
CDR3 protein: CASSQNLAVATYEQYF

D gene: TRBD1
V gene: TRBV5-6
J gene: TRBJ1-2
clone size: -
CDR3 DNA: TGTGCCAGCAGCCTCGCCGGGACAGGGGAGAAATTTGGCTACACCTTC
CDR3 protein: CASSLAGTGEKFGYTF

D gene: TRBD2
V gene: TRBV30
J gene: TRBJ2-1
clone size: -
CDR3 DNA: TGTGCCTGGAGTGTTCCCCTTAGCGGGGGGGATTACTACAATGAGCAGTTCTTC
CDR3 protein: CAWSVPLSGGDYYNEQFF

D gene: -
V gene: TRBV11-3
J gene: TRBJ2-2
clone size: -
CDR3 DNA: TGTGCCAGCAGCTTAGGTCTAGGGAACACCGGGGAGCTGTTTTTT
CDR3 protein: CASSLGLGNTGELFF

D gene: TRBD2
V gene: TRBV13
J gene: TRBJ2-1
clone size: -
CDR3 DNA: TGTGCCAGCAGCTTACAAGAAATAGCGGGGGGCCATGAGCAGTTCTTC
CDR3 protein: CASSLQEIAGGHEQFF

D gene: -
V gene: TRBV5-1
J gene: TRBJ1-1
clone size: -
CDR3 DNA: TGCGCCAGCAGCTTCATTGCAGGAGCGGTCGGTGAAGCTTTCTTT
CDR3 protein: CASSFIAGAVGEAFF

D gene: TRBD1
V gene: TRBV5-4
J gene: TRBJ1-5
clone size: few
CDR3 DNA: TGTGCCAGCAGCCGACAGGGTGGACCGGGCAATCAGCCCCAGCATTTT
CDR3 protein: CASSRQGGPGNQPQHF

D gene: TRBD1
V gene: TRBV7-2
J gene: TRBJ1-2
clone size: -
CDR3 DNA: TGTGCCAGCAGCCCACCCTCTTACAGGGGGTGGGGCTACACCTTC
CDR3 protein: CASSPPSYRGWGYTF

D gene: TRBD1
V gene: TRBV7-9
J gene: TRBJ2-5
clone size: -
CDR3 DNA: TGTGCCAGCAGCTTAGAAGGGGGCCTTTCGGGGGAGACCCAGTACTTC
CDR3 protein: CASSLEGGLSGETQYF

D gene: TRBD1
V gene: TRBV27
J gene: TRBJ1-1
clone size: -
CDR3 DNA: TGTGCCAGCAGCCTCAGTCCCGGGACAGGGGCAACTGAAGCTTTCTTT
CDR3 protein: CASSLSPGTGATEAFF

D gene: TRBD1
V gene: TRBV7-2
J gene: TRBJ1-5
clone size: -
CDR3 DNA: TGTGCCAGCAGCTATAGACAGGGCGCTCATCCCCAGCATTTT
CDR3 protein: CASSYRQGAHPQHF

D gene: TRBD2
V gene: TRBV5-1
J gene: TRBJ2-3
clone size: -
CDR3 DNA: TGCGCCAGCAGCTCGCCGGGACTAGCGGGGGGCGCAACCTATGCAGATACGCAGTATTTT
CDR3 protein: CASSSPGLAGGATYADTQYF

D gene: TRBD1
V gene: TRBV6-5
J gene: TRBJ1-6
clone size: -
CDR3 DNA: TGTGCCAGTCGCACAGGGGGTTATAATTCACCCCTCCACTTT
CDR3 protein: CASRTGGYNSPLHF

D gene: -
V gene: TRBV19
J gene: TRBJ1-1
clone size: -
CDR3 DNA: TGTGCCAGTACCGTGACAGCGAACACTGAAGCTTTCTTT
CDR3 protein: CASTVTANTEAFF

D gene: TRBD1
V gene: TRBV5-5
J gene: TRBJ1-1
clone size: few
CDR3 DNA: TGTGCCAGCACCTCCGGAGGCGGGACAGCTCCCCGAGCTTTCTTT
CDR3 protein: CASTSGGGTAPRAFF

D gene: -
V gene: TRBV5-1
J gene: TRBJ2-3
clone size: -
CDR3 DNA: TGCGCCAGCAGCGGCGGAACCACAGATACGCAGTATTTT
CDR3 protein: CASSGGTTDTQYF